The TCR beta chain under discussion was sequenced for a study of cytomegalovirus exposure and HLA in healthy donors. Whereas donors were nominally healthy upon sampling, unrecorded immune exposures were probable. Broader study findings: Later examination showed HLA-associated TCR beta chains had greater clonal expansion than equally common others. In a later analysis, across HLA loci, associated TCR counts were highest for DRB1, lowest for HLA-C.

The PCR contained 60 Vbeta and 13 Jbeta primers. Here immunoSEQ multiplex PCR was the method, and the copy in TCRdb shows in-frame clones only, minus some. The data contain approximately 140,000 clones, 81% of them seen just once; the ten biggest clones take up 0.7%. Points on this clone: What it binds is unknown.

The sequenced material came from PBMCs. This TCR came from a man aged 18 to 30 in good health and CMV-seronegative.

The CDR3 sequence: CAWRQPGRNTEAFF. For the CDR3, the DNA is TGTGCCTGGAGGCAACCTGGGAGGAACACTGAAGCTTTCTTT. The rearrangement links TRBV30 to TRBJ1-1, with D unclear. CDR3 length: 14 residues. The germline V gene has CDR1 GTSNPN and CDR2 SVGIG (reference sequence). The V end lost 3 bases, the J end lost 1 base, and 12 bases lay between the germline ends.